The 12 T cell receptor beta chains below were found in one sample sequenced in a study of blood T cells in healthy people across ages (dated by TCRdb to between 2014 and 2017). Library generation was performed with 5' RACE. Sequencing used an Illumina HiSeq 2500. A second PCR of roughly 6 to 12 cycles was performed with a sample-barcoded 5' primer and a J-beta primer mix. In-frame beta chains were kept once TCRdb had trimmed the public reads at Q25 with fastp and called clones with MiXCR. Rows with a matching CDR3 protein are joined into one entry that keeps the most common DNA and genes. The sample table holds 980,000 or so distinct CDR3 sequences, of which roughly 43% were seen once. Around an eighth of the sample is in the top ten clones. The sample consisted of blood. The receptors derive from a man aged 25 to 40 in good health.

The V gene is TRBV7-9, the J gene TRBJ2-7; 9 nucleotides match TRBD1. The CDR3 loop spans 15 amino acids. The V gene's germline CDR1 is SEHNR and CDR2 FQNEAQ (reference sequence). V trimming: 3 bases; J trimming: 1 base; junction bases outside the gene matches: 4. The CDR3, as DNA: TGTGCCAGCAGCTTCCCGGGACAGGGTTCCTACGAGCAGTACTTC. Residues: CASSFPGQGSYEQYF.

V is TRBV18 and J is TRBJ2-1, with TRBD2 matching 8 bases. Germline V gene lookup returns CDR1 KGHSH and CDR2 LQKENI. The CDR3 runs 14 residues. V shed 5 bases and J 6 bases; nucleotides not matched to a gene: 6. The CDR3 sequence is CASSGLASTNEQFF. The CDR3 bases are TGTGCCAGCTCAGGACTAGCATCGACCAATGAGCAGTTCTTC.

This chain joins TRBV20-1 and TRBJ2-5; 7 nucleotides line up with TRBD2. Germline CDR1 is DFQATT and CDR2 is SNEGSKA (reference sequence). The CDR3 is 14 residues long. The junction had 13 bases not matched to a gene; V was cut back by 7 bases and J by 5 bases. The CDR3 loop is CSVNPSGLGETQYF. The DNA of the CDR3 is TGCAGTGTTAACCCCTCCGGACTAGGGGAGACCCAGTACTTC.

The chain couples TRBV18 to TRBJ1-1, with D unresolved. The V and J ends lost 1 base and 8 bases respectively, with 8 bases between them. This CDR3 comprises 12 residues. In germline, CDR1 is KGHSH, CDR2 LQKENI. CDR3 nucleotides: TGTGCCAGCTCACCACTCGCCGCGGAAGCTTTCTTT. Translated: CASSPLAAEAFF.

The chain links TRBV20-1 to TRBJ1-2; 7 bases agree with TRBD1. Germline trimming cut 6 bases from V and 8 bases from J; bases unmatched to any gene: 15. The CDR3 length is 14 residues. CDR1 is DFQATT, CDR2 SNEGSKA, per germline (reference sequence). The chain's CDR3 is CSAGQLTGNRGYTF. Here the CDR3 DNA reads TGCAGTGCGGGACAGTTGACGGGAAACCGGGGCTACACCTTC.

This clonotype was seen many times. The genes are TRBV3-1 and TRBJ2-7; 8 bases map to TRBD1. V shed 4 bases and J 2 bases; nucleotides not matched to a gene: 4. CDR1 LGHDT and CDR2 YNNKEL come from the germline V gene (reference sequence). This CDR3 has 14 residues. This CDR3 is CASSRGTGPYEQYF. In nucleotides, the CDR3 is TGTGCCAGCAGCCGGGGGACAGGACCCTACGAGCAGTACTTC.

This chain joins TRBV7-9 and TRBJ1-1; possibly TRBD1 for D (6 bases). There are 14 residues in the CDR3. Germline CDR1 SEHNR, CDR2 FQNEAQ (reference sequence). The germline V and J ends were trimmed by 6 bases and 3 bases, with 14 bases remaining between them. The CDR3 DNA reads as TGTGCCAGCAGATCCCGAGGGGGATACACTGAAGCTTTCTTT. Protein: CASRSRGGYTEAFF.

This sequence joins TRBV20-1 and TRBJ2-4; the match to TRBD1 covers 8 bases. The V segment lost 6 bases and the J segment 3 bases; nucleotides outside the gene matches: 13. Per the germline V gene, CDR1 is DFQATT and CDR2 is SNEGSKA (reference sequence). The CDR3 covers 16 residues. CDR3 loop: CSANADRGGGKNIQYF. CDR3 nucleotides: TGCAGTGCCAATGCCGACAGGGGAGGAGGCAAAAACATTCAGTACTTC.

The chain carries TRBV12-3 or TRBV12-4 and TRBJ2-3; the match to TRBD2 covers 12 bases. The ends lost 5 bases at V and 5 bases at J; junction bases unmatched: 5. There are 15 residues in the CDR3. The CDR3 bases are TGTGCCAGCAGTGGCTGGACTAGCGGGGTAGATACGCAGTATTTT. Amino acids: CASSGWTSGVDTQYF.

The chain is built from TRBV29-1 and TRBJ1-1, with 9 bases aligning to TRBD1. The CDR3 is 16 amino acids. Germline V lookup: CDR1 SQVTM, CDR2 ANQGSEA. Unmatched junction bases numbered 9, after V lost 4 bases and J lost 0 bases. CDR3 residues: CSVAGGDRAMNTEAFF. The CDR3 DNA reads TGCAGCGTTGCCGGAGGGGACAGGGCCATGAACACTGAAGCTTTCTTT.

The rearrangement uses TRBV7-9 and TRBJ1-6, with 8 nucleotides matching TRBD1. Per the germline V gene, CDR1 is SEHNR and CDR2 is FQNEAQ (reference sequence). With 5 bases clipped from V and 7 bases from J, the junction kept 7 bases outside the gene matches. The CDR3 runs to 15 residues. CDR3 in amino acids: CASSPTDRDNSPLHF. CDR3 in DNA: TGTGCCAGCAGCCCGACGGACAGGGACAATTCACCCCTCCACTTT.

The genes are TRBV4-1 and TRBJ2-1, with 8 bases matching TRBD2. V shed 2 bases, J shed 5 bases, and the junction held 11 bases outside the gene matches. Looked up from germline, CDR1 is MGHRA and CDR2 is YSYEKL. This CDR3 contains 17 residues. The CDR3 nucleotides are TGCGCCAGCAGCCAAACCCCTCAGCGGGGGAATAACAATGAGCAGTTCTTC. It is translated as CASSQTPQRGNNNEQFF.